The next 25 T cell receptor beta chains were all read from a single sample in a study of graft-versus-host responses after intestinal transplantation. Some clones are missing from TCRdb's copy, which holds only in-frame ones; the method was immunoSEQ multiplex PCR. Of 40,000 or so clones in the sample, 85% to 95% were seen once. The input for sequencing was PBMCs, taken approximately 700 days after intestinal transplantation. The receptor source for this set is a human patient who received an intestinal transplant, so some T cells may come from the graft donor.

About this clone: One junction end disagrees with the germline gene, perhaps due to a read error. The gene calls are TRBV5-3 and TRBJ1-2; 8 bases fit TRBD1. TRBV5-3 is an ORF for which the function is uncertain. This CDR3 region has 14 residues. Here the CDR3 DNA reads TGTGCCAGCAGCTTAGACAGGGGCCCGGGTGGCTACACCTTC. Encoded protein: CASSLDRGPGGYTF.

V gene TRBV2 combines with J gene TRBJ2-7, with 9 nucleotides matching TRBD2. CDR3 length: 12 amino acids. Germline CDR1 and CDR2: SNHLY and FYNNEI. The V and J ends lost 6 bases and 6 bases, in that order; junction bases with no gene match: 3. CDR3 sequence: CASRREGSEQYF. As DNA, the CDR3 is TGTGCCAGCAGGCGGGAGGGTAGCGAGCAGTACTTC.

J is TRBJ1-2 and V is TRBV4-1, with a weak D call TRBD1 (6 bases). Germline loops: CDR1 MGHRA, CDR2 YSYEKL. Trimming removed 1 base at V and 6 bases at J, with 15 bases between. The CDR3 runs 15 residues. CDR3 in amino acids: CASSQAQGGPDGYTF. CDR3 coding DNA: TGCGCCAGCAGCCAAGCCCAAGGGGGGCCTGATGGCTACACCTTC.

This clone has a single count. Additional DNA sequences in this sample encode the identical CDR3. V usage is TRBV5-1 and J usage is TRBJ1-1, with D hard to call. The germline CDR1 and CDR2 sequences are SGHRS and YFSETQ. Trimming removed 0 bases from V and 1 base from J, with 4 bases in between. This CDR3 region has 13 residues. The CDR3 protein is CASSLARNTEAFF. The CDR3 bases are TGCGCCAGCAGCTTGGCCAGGAACACTGAAGCTTTCTTT.

This chain uses TRBV4-1 with TRBJ1-3; a weak D match, TRBD1 (6 bases). The V gene's germline CDR1 is MGHRA and CDR2 YSYEKL. There are 15 residues in the CDR3. V shed 4 bases and J shed 0 bases, with 10 bases lying between them. CDR3: CASSLLQGSGNTIYF. The CDR3, as DNA: TGCGCCAGCAGCCTGCTACAGGGCTCTGGAAACACCATATATTTT.

The chain is built from TRBV4-1 and TRBJ1-2, with a possible D match to TRBD1 (5 bases). Trimming removed 1 base at V and 0 bases at J, with 9 bases between. The CDR3 is 15 residues long. Germline CDR1 MGHRA, CDR2 YSYEKL. CDR3 residues: CASSQGQYANYGYTF. DNA of the CDR3: TGCGCCAGCAGCCAAGGACAGTACGCTAACTATGGCTACACCTTC.

The chain recombines TRBV5-4 with TRBJ1-1; TRBD1 agrees at 7 bases. Germline-derived CDR1 and CDR2 are SGHNT and YYREEE (reference sequence). Trimming took 3 bases from V and 5 from J; bases not matched to a gene: 16. CDR3 length: 17 amino acids. The CDR3 region is CASSSPIPGQKRTEAFF. Written as DNA, the CDR3 is TGTGCCAGCAGCTCCCCTATCCCGGGACAGAAGAGGACTGAAGCTTTCTTT.

The count of this clone is one. V gene TRBV19 combines with J gene TRBJ2-5; a weak D match, TRBD1 (7 bases). The CDR3 sequence is 17 residues long. CDR1 and CDR2 (germline): LNHDA, SQIVND (reference sequence). The germline V and J ends were trimmed by 3 bases and 4 bases, with 21 bases remaining between them. The CDR3 sequence is CASSMVGGGVIRETQYF. DNA for the CDR3: TGTGCCAGTAGTATGGTTGGAGGGGGCGTCATAAGAGAGACCCAGTACTTC.

The table lists this clone with a count of one. This sequence joins TRBV18 and TRBJ1-5; D is ambiguous. The CDR3 extends over 17 amino acids. Trimming removed 0 bases from V and 0 bases from J, with 12 bases in between. The germline V gene encodes CDR1 KGHSH and CDR2 LQKENI. The CDR3 coding sequence is TGTGCCAGCTCACCACCTCCCGGGGAGATTAGCAATCAGCCCCAGCATTTT. It yields the protein CASSPPPGEISNQPQHF. The whole variable domain, filled in from reference TRBV18 and TRBJ1-5, reads NAGVMQNPRHLVRRRGQEARLRCSPMKGHSHVYWYRQLPEEGLKFMVYLQKENIIDESGMPKERFSAEFPKEGPSILRIQQVVRGDSAAYFCASSPPPGEISNQPQHFGDGTRLSIL.

The genes are TRBV7-3 and TRBJ2-1; the D gene is possibly TRBD1 (6 bases). V was cut by 5 bases and J by 14 bases, with 16 bases left in between. The length of the CDR3 is 12 residues. Germline assignment: CDR1 SGHTA and CDR2 FQGTGA. This CDR3 is CASSPQQGGKFF. DNA of the CDR3: TGTGCCAGCAGCCCGCAACAGGGTGGTAAGTTCTTC.

The chain links TRBV6-5 to TRBJ2-3; 8 bases fit TRBD2. Germline trimming cut 2 bases from V and 3 bases from J; bases unmatched to any gene: 7. The CDR3 sequence is 16 residues long. Germline V gives CDR1 MNHEY, CDR2 SVGAGI. The CDR3 reads CASSYRAAGATDTQYF. The DNA of the CDR3 is TGTGCCAGCAGTTACCGAGCAGCGGGAGCGACAGATACGCAGTATTTT.

The chain joins TRBV11-2 to TRBJ1-6, with no clear D. CDR3 size: 15 residues. Trimming left V 1 base short and J 8 bases short, with 12 bases between. Germline CDR1 is SGHAT and CDR2 is FQNNGV. DNA for the CDR3: TGTGCCAGCAGCTTAGGAGGCAGTGGGTATTCACCCCTCCACTTT. It is translated as CASSLGGSGYSPLHF.

The rearrangement links TRBV10-2 to TRBJ2-5; TRBD2 matches 14 bases. V trimming: 7 bases; J trimming: 5 bases; junction bases outside the gene matches: 6. The CDR3 loop spans 15 amino acids. CDR1 and CDR2 from the germline V gene are WSHSY and SAAADI. CDR3 coding DNA: TGCGCCAGCAACCCGGGACTAGCGGGAGACGAGACCCAGTACTTC. Its protein product is CASNPGLAGDETQYF.

This clone has just one count. V is TRBV5-5 and J is TRBJ1-2; 8 nucleotides align to TRBD1. Germline trimming cut 3 bases from V and 7 bases from J; bases unmatched to any gene: 8. This CDR3 spans 14 amino acids. CDR1 and CDR2 from the germline V gene are SGHKS and YYEKEE (reference sequence). CDR3 in amino acids: CASSSDRVNGGYTF. CDR3 nucleotide sequence: TGTGCCAGCAGCTCGGACAGGGTAAATGGTGGCTACACCTTC.

The rearrangement joins TRBV7-3 to TRBJ2-5; D is possibly TRBD2 (5 bases). The V gene lost 0 bases and the J gene lost 2 bases, with 10 bases spanning the gap. Germline V gene sequence: CDR1 SGHTA, CDR2 FQGTGA. The CDR3 has 15 residues. Written as DNA, the CDR3 is TGTGCCAGCAGCTTAACCGGGATCTCACAAGAGACCCAGTACTTC. Encoded protein: CASSLTGISQETQYF.

This chain uses TRBV29-1 with TRBJ1-2; 12 positions agree with TRBD1. This CDR3 is 15 amino acids long. From germline, CDR1 is SQVTM and CDR2 ANQGSEA. Trimming took 1 base from V and 6 from J; bases not matched to a gene: 6. CDR3 sequence reads: CSVEVGTGGANGYTF. CDR3 coding DNA: TGCAGCGTTGAAGTAGGGACAGGGGGCGCAAATGGCTACACCTTC.

This clone was detected only a few times. The V gene is TRBV11-2, the J gene TRBJ1-6; the D is unclear. Trimming shortened V by 4 bases and J by 10 bases, and 8 bases separated the two germline ends. There are 12 residues in the CDR3. The germline V gene encodes CDR1 SGHAT and CDR2 FQNNGV. The CDR3 DNA reads TGTGCCAGCAGCTGGTTCAAGTCACCCCTCCACTTT. It translates to CASSWFKSPLHF.

J is TRBJ2-6 and V is TRBV7-6; D gene uncertain. The CDR3 contains 18 residues. The ends were cut back, 1 base at V and 1 base at J, with 14 bases in the middle. Germline V gene lookup returns CDR1 SGHVS and CDR2 FNYEAQ. The CDR3 nucleotides are TGTGCCAGCAGCTTAGGGGCGGCCGGGCTGTCTGGGGCCAACGTCCTGACTTTC. Translated: CASSLGAAGLSGANVLTF.

The J gene is TRBJ2-7, the V gene TRBV29-1; D is undetermined. The V and J ends lost 7 bases and 2 bases respectively, with 15 bases between them. Looked up from germline, CDR1 is SQVTM and CDR2 is ANQGSEA. CDR3 length equals 13 residues. This chain's CDR3 is CSAETPDPYEQYF. The CDR3 DNA reads as TGCAGCGCCGAAACCCCGGATCCCTACGAGCAGTACTTC.

The chain is built from TRBV11-2 and TRBJ2-3; 7 nucleotides agree with TRBD2. Germline lookup yields CDR1 SGHAT and CDR2 FQNNGV. This CDR3 region has 15 residues. The trim removed 5 bases at V and 0 bases at J, leaving 5 bases unmatched. CDR3 sequence: CASSTSGVSTDTQYF. CDR3 DNA: TGTGCCAGCAGCACGAGCGGGGTGAGCACAGATACGCAGTATTTT.

The chain links TRBV6-5 to TRBJ2-3; D is uncertain. The CDR3 sequence is 13 residues long. CDR1 MNHEY and CDR2 SVGAGI come from the germline V gene. Trimming removed 0 bases from V and 5 bases from J, with 6 bases in between. CDR3 residues: CASSYSRIDTQYF. The CDR3, as DNA: TGTGCCAGCAGTTACTCTCGTATAGATACGCAGTATTTT.

This chain uses TRBV5-4 with TRBJ1-2; 10 bases align to TRBD1. This CDR3 has 13 residues. With 5 bases clipped from V and 6 bases from J, the junction kept 4 bases outside the gene matches. Germline assignment: CDR1 SGHNT and CDR2 YYREEE (reference sequence). DNA for the CDR3: TGTGCCAGCAGGTCCGGACAGGGGGATGGCTACACCTTC. This sequence encodes CASRSGQGDGYTF. Complete variable domain (other parts from reference TRBV5-4 and TRBJ1-2): ETGVTQSPTHLIKTRGQQVTLRCSSQSGHNTVSWYQQALGQGPQFIFQYYREEENGRGNFPPRFSGLQFPNYSSELNVNALELDDSALYLCASRSGQGDGYTFGSGTRLTVV.

V is TRBV14 and J is TRBJ2-7, with 9 nucleotides matching TRBD1. With V trimmed by 1 base and J by 2 bases, 18 bases remained unmatched. This CDR3 contains 20 residues. Germline assignment: CDR1 SGHDN and CDR2 FVKESK. The CDR3 nucleotides read TGTGCCAGCAGCCAAGTTTACCGGGACAGGGTAAGGGGTTCGGCCTACGAGCAGTACTTC. This encodes CASSQVYRDRVRGSAYEQYF.

The chain has TRBV6-5 and TRBJ1-2; TRBD1 agrees at 7 bases. This CDR3 comprises 15 residues. With V trimmed by 5 bases and J by 0 bases, 6 bases remained unmatched. Germline V CDR1 and CDR2: MNHEY, SVGAGI. As DNA, the CDR3 is TGTGCCAGCAGTCGTACCGGGACAGCTAACTATGGCTACACCTTC. This sequence encodes CASSRTGTANYGYTF.

The chain is built from TRBV18 and TRBJ1-1; maybe TRBD1 (5 bases). Germline assignment: CDR1 KGHSH and CDR2 LQKENI. The CDR3 is made up of 13 amino acids. Trimming removed 5 bases at V and 6 bases at J, with 13 bases between. CDR3 bases: TGTGCCAGCTCAGCCCCCTCGGGGGCTGAAGCTTTCTTT. Its protein product is CASSAPSGAEAFF.